The T cell receptor (beta chain) under discussion was sequenced for a study of T cell repertoires in cytomegalovirus infection. About the study: Recently identified HLA-C-restricted CMV epitopes were used, and well-studied HLA-B-restricted CMV epitopes were used as well. Both a matching HLA type and CMV infection were indicated by public TCR beta signatures. Overall study findings and caveats: What dominated the ex vivo response were HLA-C-restricted CMV-specific TCR beta clonotypes. The study identified carriers of CMV plus the relevant HLA from cumulative public TCR beta family frequency.

Germline V gene data show CDR1 as SEHNR and CDR2 as FQNEAQ (reference sequence). The CDR3 contains 18 residues. Trimming removed 2 bases from V and 0 bases from J, with 14 bases in between. MiXCR was run by TCRdb on the reads, yielding one entry per CDR3 protein. This table has roughly 920,000 distinct CDR3 sequences, more than 25% appearing once. As regards this clonotype: Its antigen is still unknown.

The TCR sequence derives from a human donor in good health (CMV status not recorded). Some clones in this sample may be carry-over from other donors' samples. The sample was cultured CD8+ T cells from PBMCs, taken from culture after CMV antigen stimulation. This chain connects TRBV7-9 to TRBJ2-6; perhaps D is TRBD1 or TRBD2 (7 bases each). In DNA form, the CDR3 reads TGTGCCAGCAGCTTAAGGGAGGGGGCAGGCTCTGGGGCCAACGTCCTGACTTTC. Translation: CASSLREGAGSGANVLTF.